This TCR beta chain was retrieved from a study of blood T cell repertoires in COVID-19. V lost 7 bases, J lost 4 bases, and 4 bases stayed unmatched. CDR3 length equals 13 residues. The germline gives CDR1 MNHEY, CDR2 SVGAGI. Recruitment covered about two dozen US areas and drew participants whose ages spanned about 18 to 100 years. How the authors handled the data: Amplification of reference gene primers was used by the study to estimate nucleated cell counts. Only in-frame clones appear in the TCRdb table, and some are missing; sequencing was by immunoSEQ multiplex PCR. V and J calls plus clone size are reproduced from that table; the DNA served to infer D and trimming. The sample shows hundreds of thousands of clones, around 90% of them seen only once.

The clonotype was recovered from a woman aged 25 to 39 with acute COVID-19. Material: PBMCs or T cells enriched from blood (not recorded which). This rearrangement joins TRBV6-5 to TRBJ2-7; 10 positions agree with TRBD1. The CDR3, as DNA: TGTGCCAGCACTGGACAGGGGGAGTACGAGCAGTACTTC. It translates to CASTGQGEYEQYF.